This T cell receptor beta chain was identified during a study of T cells in Graves' hyperthyroidism and ophthalmopathy. RNA transcripts gave rise to amplified TCR beta CDR3 regions. During a first-round RT-PCR of the TCR CDR3, the HTBI primer set was used. One entry per CDR3 protein results from TCRdb running MiXCR on the multiplex PCR reads. The table shows approximately 100,000 distinct CDR3 sequences, with about 37% occurring only once. Germline CDR1 reads LNHNV; CDR2 reads YYDKDF (reference sequence). The CDR3 is 15 residues long. V lost 0 bases, J lost 3 bases, and 12 bases lay in between. This clonotype was observed at least ten times.

The material sequenced was peripheral blood or thyroid tissue (not recorded which). The sequence came from a woman in her twenties or thirties with Graves' hyperthyroidism. V and J are TRBV15 and TRBJ2-7; TRBD2 is a possible D gene (5 bases). The CDR3 DNA sequence: TGTGCCACCAGCAGAGAAACGGGGTGGGACTACGAGCAGTACTTC. This codes for CATSRETGWDYEQYF.